The rows below give T cell receptor beta chains drawn from one sample of a study of T-cell memory formation after mild COVID-19. Via MiXCR, TCRdb re-called the 5' RACE reads, giving one row per CDR3 protein. This sample has 250,000 to 300,000 distinct CDR3 sequences, with 16% found just once. Material: PBMCs or a T cell subset sorted from them (not recorded which). These receptors came from a man between 18 and 29 years old who had mild COVID-19 (a few samples of this study predate the infection). Cell type and time point are not known. Both conserved end residues are part of each CDR3. A D gene is named only where the DNA matches it firmly. Expanded clones get a size class; other rows say once, few or many, or leave the size out.

D	size	V	J	DNA	CDR3
TRBD2	few	TRBV4-3	TRBJ2-3	TGCGCCAGCAGCCAAGATCCCTGGACTAGCGGGGGGGTAGATACGCAGTATTTT	CASSQDPWTSGGVDTQYF
TRBD1	few	TRBV28	TRBJ2-2	TGTGCCTCACATACCGGGACAGGGGGGACCGGGGAGCTGTTTTTT	CASHTGTGGTGELFF
-	few	TRBV20-1	TRBJ2-5	TGCAGTGCTAGTAACAGGAGGGAGACCCAGTACTTC	CSASNRRETQYF
TRBD1	-	TRBV18	TRBJ2-6	TGTGCCAGCTCACCACCCGGGACAGGGGGCGCTGGGGCCAACGTCCTGACTTTC	CASSPPGTGGAGANVLTF
-	-	TRBV24-1	TRBJ1-5	TGTGCCACCAGTGAGTCAATACCGGGACTTATTAATCAGCCCCAGCATTTT	CATSESIPGLINQPQHF
TRBD1	-	TRBV29-1	TRBJ2-5	TGCAGCGCCCGGACAGGGGAAGAGACCCAGTACTTC	CSARTGEETQYF
TRBD2	few	TRBV4-3	TRBJ2-1	TGCGCCAGCAGCCGCCGGGGACTAGCGGGGGTAAATGAGCAGTTCTTC	CASSRRGLAGVNEQFF
-	few	TRBV10-3	TRBJ1-4	TGTGCCATCATGGCCAGCGAGGATGAAAAACTGTTTTTT	CAIMASEDEKLFF
-	-	TRBV20-1	TRBJ2-1	TGCAGTGCTAGAGGGGGACCGGAATACAATGAGCAGTTCTTC	CSARGGPEYNEQFF
TRBD1	few	TRBV2	TRBJ2-3	TGTGCCAGCAGTCGGGGACAGTCTAGCACAGATACGCAGTATTTT	CASSRGQSSTDTQYF
-	few	TRBV14	TRBJ1-1	TGTGCCAGCAACCCCGTAGGCTTGGGTGAAGCTTTCTTT	CASNPVGLGEAFF
-	many	TRBV5-5	TRBJ1-1	TGTGCCAGCAGCTTGGCCTCTGGGTCGGGCACTGAAGCTTTCTTT	CASSLASGSGTEAFF
TRBD2	few	TRBV4-3	TRBJ2-3	TGCGCCAGCAGCCCTACCCGGGGGGGCGACACAGATACGCAGTATTTT	CASSPTRGGDTDTQYF
TRBD1	-	TRBV4-3	TRBJ1-2	TGCGCCAGCAGCCGAGAACAGGGGCCCTATGGCTACACCTTC	CASSREQGPYGYTF
TRBD1	-	TRBV5-1	TRBJ1-2	TGCGCCAGCAGGCCGGGACAGGACAATTATGGCTACACCTTC	CASRPGQDNYGYTF
-	-	TRBV30	TRBJ2-1	TGTGCCTGGAGTTCTTTGGAGCAGGGAGACAATGAGCAGTTCTTC	CAWSSLEQGDNEQFF
-	few	TRBV12-3/TRBV12-4	TRBJ2-2	TGTGCCAGCAGTCGCACAGGGCCCGGGGAGCTGTTTTTT	CASSRTGPGELFF
-	few	TRBV7-2	TRBJ2-4	TGTGCCAGCAGCTTAGCGGAGGGAGCAGGGCGTGAGTACTTC	CASSLAEGAGREYF
-	-	TRBV6-2/TRBV6-3	TRBJ1-5	TGTGCCAGCAGCTCTCCGACAGGTCGGCAGCCCCAGCATTTT	CASSSPTGRQPQHF
TRBD1	-	TRBV5-4	TRBJ1-6	TGTGCCAGCGGACAGGATTATAATTCACCCCTCCACTTT	CASGQDYNSPLHF
-	-	TRBV20-1	TRBJ1-1	TGCAGTGCTAGAGATACGGGGGTGGCTGAAGCTTTCTTT	CSARDTGVAEAFF
TRBD1	-	TRBV15	TRBJ2-6	TGTGCCACCAGCAGCCTATTTTCGGGACAGGTCCCTGGGGCCAACGTCCTGACTTTC	CATSSLFSGQVPGANVLTF
-	-	TRBV7-8	TRBJ2-7	TGTGCCAGCAGCTATCGACGGAACTCCTACGAGCAGTACTTC	CASSYRRNSYEQYF
-	-	TRBV20-1	TRBJ1-2	TGCAGTGCTAGAGTAGACATCGCCTATGGCTACACCTTC	CSARVDIAYGYTF
-	-	TRBV11-3	TRBJ2-4	TGTGCCAGCAGCCCAGGGGGGCTAAGGGAAAACATTCAGTACTTC	CASSPGGLRENIQYF
-	many	TRBV6-6	TRBJ1-5	TGTGCCAGCAGTTACTCGAAGGTTAGGGGGCAGCCCCAGCATTTT	CASSYSKVRGQPQHF
-	many	TRBV7-8	TRBJ2-2	TGTGCCAGCAGCTCTAGGGTGTGGACCGGGGAGCTGTTTTTT	CASSSRVWTGELFF
-	-	TRBV24-1	TRBJ1-2	TGTGCCACCAGTGACTGGACCTCGGACTATGGCTACACCTTC	CATSDWTSDYGYTF
-	few	TRBV6-2/TRBV6-3	TRBJ2-6	TGTGCCACCTCTGGCTCTGGGGCCAACGTCCTGACTTTC	CATSGSGANVLTF
TRBD2	-	TRBV7-7	TRBJ2-3	TGTGCCAGCAGCCCGGGGGGGGAATGGGATACGCAGTATTTT	CASSPGGEWDTQYF
-	few	TRBV4-1	TRBJ1-5	TGCGCCAGCAGCCAACTCCAGACAGGAGGCGGTCAGCCCCAGCATTTT	CASSQLQTGGGQPQHF
TRBD1	-	TRBV11-2	TRBJ2-7	TGTGCCAGCAGCTACACGACAGGGCCCGAGCAGTACTTC	CASSYTTGPEQYF
-	few	TRBV29-1	TRBJ2-5	TGCAGCGTTCAGACAGGGTTGGAGGGAGAGACCCAGTACTTC	CSVQTGLEGETQYF
-	many	TRBV4-3	TRBJ2-3	TGCGCCAGCAGCCAAGATGGGAGGGGGAGCGCAGATACGCAGTATTTT	CASSQDGRGSADTQYF
TRBD2	many	TRBV2	TRBJ2-1	TGTGCCAGCAGTTGGACTAGCGGGGGGTATGAGCAGTTCTTC	CASSWTSGGYEQFF
-	-	TRBV9	TRBJ2-1	TGTGCCAGCAGCGTAGAGGGGGGGGTGGTCAATGAGCAGTTCTTC	CASSVEGGVVNEQFF
-	-	TRBV20-1	TRBJ2-7	TGCAGTGCTTTTGGGGGGGCCTACCCCTCCTACGAGCAGTACTTC	CSAFGGAYPSYEQYF
TRBD1	-	TRBV15	TRBJ1-3	TGTGCCACCAGCGACAGACAGGGGAGCGGAAACACCATATATTTT	CATSDRQGSGNTIYF
-	-	TRBV5-1	TRBJ2-3	TGCGCCAGCAGCTCCCGCAGCGTGGATACGCAGTATTTT	CASSSRSVDTQYF
TRBD2	-	TRBV27	TRBJ2-1	TGTGCCAGCAGCCAAAGGGGACTAGGACCCAATGAGCAGTTCTTC	CASSQRGLGPNEQFF
-	few	TRBV6-1	TRBJ1-2	TGTGCCAGCAGTACAGGGAGAAGTAGTAACTATGGCTACACCTTC	CASSTGRSSNYGYTF
-	few	TRBV5-1	TRBJ2-7	TGCGCCAGCAGCTTGGGGACAAGAAAGGGATACGAGCAGTACTTC	CASSLGTRKGYEQYF
-	few	TRBV30	TRBJ1-1	TGTGCCTGGAGTGTTGGGGGGGCAGCTTTCTTT	CAWSVGGAAFF
TRBD1	-	TRBV10-3	TRBJ2-1	TGTGCCATCAGGACAGGGGACAATGAGCAGTTCTTC	CAIRTGDNEQFF